This TCR beta chain was sequenced for a study of cytomegalovirus exposure and HLA in healthy donors. PCR used 60 Vbeta primers and 13 Jbeta primers. TCRdb's table, derived via immunoSEQ multiplex PCR, lists solely in-frame clones and lacks some. The sample contains 200,000 to 250,000 clones, 65% to 85% of which appear only once. Germline V CDR1 and CDR2: SEHNR, FQNEAQ (reference sequence). This CDR3 is 15 amino acids long. Germline trimming cut 3 bases from V and 0 bases from J; bases unmatched to any gene: 2. The clonotype originates from a boy aged 2-9 years in good health and CMV-seronegative. The chain recombines TRBV7-9 with TRBJ2-7; TRBD2 agrees at 10 bases. Sample: PBMCs. CDR3 protein: CASSFGLAVSYEQYF. The CDR3 coding sequence is TGTGCCAGCAGCTTCGGACTAGCGGTCTCCTACGAGCAGTACTTC.